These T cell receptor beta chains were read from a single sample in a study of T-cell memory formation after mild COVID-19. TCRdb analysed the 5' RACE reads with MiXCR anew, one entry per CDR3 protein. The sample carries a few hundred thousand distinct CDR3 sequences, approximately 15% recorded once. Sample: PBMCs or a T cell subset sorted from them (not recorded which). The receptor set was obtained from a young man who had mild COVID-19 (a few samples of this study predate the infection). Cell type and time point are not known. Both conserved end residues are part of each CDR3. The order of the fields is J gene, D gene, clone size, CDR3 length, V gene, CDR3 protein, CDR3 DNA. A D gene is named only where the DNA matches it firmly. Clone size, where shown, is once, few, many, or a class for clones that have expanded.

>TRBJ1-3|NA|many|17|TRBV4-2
CASSQDTDSSSGNTIYF
TGTGCCAGCAGCCAAGACACAGACTCCAGCTCTGGAAACACCATATATTTT
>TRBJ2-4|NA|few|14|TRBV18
CASSQGWAKNIQYF
TGTGCCAGCTCACAGGGATGGGCCAAAAACATTCAGTACTTC
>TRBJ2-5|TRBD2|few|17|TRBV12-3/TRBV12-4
CASSTRTGLPSQETQYF
TGTGCCAGCAGCACCCGAACGGGACTACCCTCTCAAGAGACCCAGTACTTC
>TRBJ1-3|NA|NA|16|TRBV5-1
CASSRDAGFSGNTIYF
TGCGCCAGCAGCAGGGACGCTGGGTTTTCTGGAAACACCATATATTTT
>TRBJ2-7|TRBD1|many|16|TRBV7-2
CASSITGTVLSYEQYF
TGTGCCAGCAGTATCACCGGGACAGTCCTCTCCTACGAGCAGTACTTC
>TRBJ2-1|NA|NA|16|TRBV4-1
CASSQDQWGTNNEQFF
TGCGCCAGCAGCCAAGATCAGTGGGGAACCAACAATGAGCAGTTCTTC
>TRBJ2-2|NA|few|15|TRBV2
CASTGQGSNTGELFF
TGTGCCAGCACCGGCCAGGGGAGTAACACCGGGGAGCTGTTTTTT
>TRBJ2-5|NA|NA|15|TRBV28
CASSGWRTPQETQYF
TGTGCCAGCAGTGGTTGGAGGACCCCTCAAGAGACCCAGTACTTC
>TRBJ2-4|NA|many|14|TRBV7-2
CASSLAAGVDIQYF
TGTGCCAGCAGCTTAGCCGCAGGGGTGGACATTCAGTACTTC
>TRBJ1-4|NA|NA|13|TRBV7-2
CASSQGSREKLFF
TGTGCCAGCAGCCAGGGGTCGCGTGAAAAACTGTTTTTT
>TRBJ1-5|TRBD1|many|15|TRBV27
CASSSGTGGKQPQHF
TGTGCCAGCAGTTCCGGGACAGGGGGAAAGCAGCCCCAGCATTTT
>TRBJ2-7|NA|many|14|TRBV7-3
CASSSAGSSYEQYF
TGTGCCAGCAGCTCGGCGGGGAGCTCCTACGAGCAGTACTTC
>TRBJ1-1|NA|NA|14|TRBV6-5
CASSYGSGQTEAFF
TGTGCCAGCAGTTACGGCAGCGGTCAGACTGAAGCTTTCTTT
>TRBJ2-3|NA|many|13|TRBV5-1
CASSLESTDTQYF
TGTGCCAGCAGCCTCGAGAGCACAGATACGCAGTATTTT
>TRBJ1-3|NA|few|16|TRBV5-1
CASSLDPRQAGNTIYF
TGCGCCAGCAGCTTGGACCCGCGACAGGCCGGAAACACCATATATTTT
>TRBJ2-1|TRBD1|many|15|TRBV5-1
CASSLGDRGRNEQFF
TGCGCCAGCAGCTTGGGGGACAGGGGGAGAAATGAGCAGTTCTTC
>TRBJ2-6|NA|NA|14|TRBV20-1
CSARWESGANVLTF
TGCAGTGCTAGGTGGGAGTCTGGGGCCAACGTCCTGACTTTC
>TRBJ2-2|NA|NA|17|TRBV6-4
CASSDYGHQPNTGELFF
TGTGCCAGCAGTGACTATGGACACCAACCGAACACCGGGGAGCTGTTTTTT
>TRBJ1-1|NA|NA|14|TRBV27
CASSLSYPNTEAFF
TGTGCCAGCAGTTTATCGTACCCGAACACTGAAGCTTTCTTT
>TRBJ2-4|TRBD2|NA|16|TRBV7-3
CASSLAPSGGKNIQYF
TGTGCCAGCAGCTTAGCCCCTAGCGGGGGGAAAAACATTCAGTACTTC
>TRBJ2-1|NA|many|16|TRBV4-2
CASSRRGGSSYNEQFF
TGTGCCAGCAGCCGCCGAGGAGGGTCGTCCTACAATGAGCAGTTCTTC
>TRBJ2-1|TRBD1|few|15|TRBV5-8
CASSLMGQGYNEQFF
TGTGCCAGCAGCTTGATGGGACAGGGCTACAATGAGCAGTTCTTC
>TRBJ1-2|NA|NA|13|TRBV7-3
CASSLEHNYGYTF
TGTGCCAGCAGCTTAGAGCACAACTATGGCTACACCTTC
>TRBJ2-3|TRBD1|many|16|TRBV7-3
CASSLSGTGVTDTQYF
TGTGCCAGCAGCTTATCCGGGACAGGGGTCACAGATACGCAGTATTTT
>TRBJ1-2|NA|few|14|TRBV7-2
CASSLASQPYGYTF
TGTGCCAGCAGCTTAGCCTCCCAGCCTTATGGCTACACCTTC
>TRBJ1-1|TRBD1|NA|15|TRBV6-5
CASSYHILQGTAYTF
TGTGCCAGCAGTTACCACATACTTCAAGGGACAGCCTACACTTTT
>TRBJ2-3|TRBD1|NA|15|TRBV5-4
CASSLQGVNSDTQYF
TGTGCCAGCAGCTTGCAGGGGGTTAACTCAGATACGCAGTATTTT
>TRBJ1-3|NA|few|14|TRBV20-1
CSARDPVPGNTIYF
TGCAGTGCTAGAGATCCGGTCCCTGGAAACACCATATATTTT
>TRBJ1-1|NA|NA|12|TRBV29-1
CSVEDADTEAFF
TGCAGCGTTGAAGATGCGGACACTGAAGCTTTCTTT
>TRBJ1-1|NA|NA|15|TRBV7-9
CASSQLGRAGTEAFF
TGTGCCAGCAGCCAGCTCGGCCGGGCAGGCACTGAAGCTTTCTTT
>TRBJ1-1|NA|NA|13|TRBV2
CASGRDRNTEAFF
TGTGCCAGCGGACGCGACAGGAACACTGAAGCTTTCTTT
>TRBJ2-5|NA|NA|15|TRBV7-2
CASSPSTGKQETQYF
TGTGCCAGCAGCCCGTCGACTGGAAAACAAGAGACCCAGTACTTC
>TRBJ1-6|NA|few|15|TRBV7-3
CASSLGGFGNSPLHF
TGTGCCAGCAGCTTGGGGGGGTTTGGAAATTCACCCCTCCACTTT
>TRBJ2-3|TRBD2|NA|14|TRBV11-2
CASSLRLAENTQYF
TGTGCCAGCAGCTTAAGACTAGCGGAGAATACGCAGTATTTT
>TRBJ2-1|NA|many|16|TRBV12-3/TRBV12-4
CASSYSLARSYNEQFF
TGTGCCAGCAGTTATTCGCTAGCGAGATCCTACAATGAGCAGTTCTTC
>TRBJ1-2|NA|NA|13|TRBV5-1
CASSLDRSYGYTF
TGCGCCAGCAGCTTGGACAGGTCCTATGGCTACACCTTC
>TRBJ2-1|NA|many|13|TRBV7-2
CASSFEGYNEQFF
TGTGCCAGCAGCTTCGAGGGGTACAATGAGCAGTTCTTC
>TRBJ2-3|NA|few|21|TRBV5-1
CASSLTGGPRPLAGSTDTQYF
TGCGCCAGCAGCTTGACAGGGGGCCCCCGGCCCCTAGCGGGAAGCACAGATACGCAGTATTTT
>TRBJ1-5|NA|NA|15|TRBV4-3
CASSQGRGSGQPQHF
TGCGCCAGCAGCCAAGGGAGGGGCTCTGGGCAGCCCCAGCATTTT
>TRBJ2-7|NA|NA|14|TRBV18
CASSPGFQGYEQYF
TGTGCCAGCTCACCAGGCTTCCAGGGCTACGAGCAGTACTTC
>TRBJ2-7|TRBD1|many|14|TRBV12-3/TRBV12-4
CASQISGTGHEQYF
TGTGCCAGCCAAATCTCCGGGACAGGCCACGAGCAGTACTTC
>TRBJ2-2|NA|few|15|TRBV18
CASSPNSANTGELFF
TGTGCCAGCTCACCTAACAGCGCGAACACCGGGGAGCTGTTTTTT
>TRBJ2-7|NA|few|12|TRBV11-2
CASESRGYEQYF
TGTGCCAGCGAGTCCAGGGGTTACGAGCAGTACTTC
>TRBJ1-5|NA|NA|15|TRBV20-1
CSARDRPLLDQPQHF
TGCAGTGCTAGAGATCGACCCCTCCTCGATCAGCCCCAGCATTTT
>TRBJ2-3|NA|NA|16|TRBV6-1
CASSEARREPTDTQYF
TGTGCCAGCAGTGAAGCGCGGCGGGAACCCACAGATACGCAGTATTTT
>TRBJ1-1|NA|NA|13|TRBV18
CASSLRDPLEAFF
TGTGCCAGCTCACTCAGGGACCCGCTTGAAGCTTTCTTT
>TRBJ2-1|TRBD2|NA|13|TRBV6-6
CATGTSGGYEQFF
TGTGCCACCGGGACTAGCGGGGGCTATGAGCAGTTCTTC
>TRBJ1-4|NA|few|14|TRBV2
CASTRTATNEKLFF
TGTGCCAGCACCCGGACAGCGACTAATGAAAAACTGTTTTTT
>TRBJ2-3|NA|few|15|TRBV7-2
CASSFRTRLGDTQYF
TGTGCCAGCAGCTTCCGGACCCGGCTGGGAGATACGCAGTATTTT
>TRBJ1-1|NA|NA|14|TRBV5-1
CASSLSTGSTEAFF
TGCGCCAGCAGCTTGAGTACAGGGAGCACTGAAGCTTTCTTT
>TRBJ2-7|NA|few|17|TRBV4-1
CASSQDGPQGSSYEQYF
TGCGCCAGCAGCCAAGATGGCCCCCAGGGCAGCTCCTACGAGCAGTACTTC
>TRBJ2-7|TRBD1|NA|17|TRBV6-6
CASSYHGTGGTSREQYF
TGTGCCAGCAGTTACCACGGGACAGGGGGGACCTCTAGGGAGCAGTACTTC
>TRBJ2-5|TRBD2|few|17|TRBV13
CASSFSPRSGGAETQYF
TGTGCCAGCAGCTTCTCCCCGAGGAGCGGGGGAGCGGAGACCCAGTACTTC